This TCR beta chain was recorded in a study of cytomegalovirus exposure and HLA in healthy donors. General study points: When the data were analyzed later, several of the most significant clusters appeared to be linked to common viral pathogens. Associated with HLA alleles at 0.05 false discovery rate in a later analysis were some 16,000 TCR beta sequences.

This PCR relied on a set of 60 Vbeta primers and 13 Jbeta primers. Only in-frame clones appear in the TCRdb table, and some are missing; sequencing was by immunoSEQ multiplex PCR. The data contain more than 100,000 clones, around two thirds of them seen just once; the ten biggest clones take up 2% to 2.5%. This clone occurred a few times. Its antigen remains unknown. There are 13 residues in the CDR3. Deletions cut 2 bases from V and 0 bases from J, with 4 bases between. The V gene's germline CDR1 is KGHSH and CDR2 LQKENI. The clonotype originates from a woman aged 40-49 years in good health and CMV-seronegative. The chain has TRBV18 and TRBJ1-1; D unclear. Sequencing used PBMCs. The CDR3 here is CASSPDLNTEAFF. The CDR3 DNA reads TGTGCCAGCTCACCAGACTTGAACACTGAAGCTTTCTTT.